This TCR beta chain was identified during a study of T cells expressing NK-cell markers. For the study at large: Among eight sequenced donors, seven carried HCMV seropositivity while one was seronegative.

TCRdb derives one entry per CDR3 protein from the 5' RACE reads, leaving out DNA. The sample includes fewer than 400,000 distinct CDR3 sequences. This CDR3 has 16 residues. Study observations and caveats: As a fraction of CD8+ T cells, dominant NKG2C+ clonotypes reached about 1.0-8% in 5 to 7 donors. The CD3+CD56-NKG2C+ fraction of a handful of donors was likewise dominated by these clonotypes. HCMV specificity of the expanded NKG2C+ T cell clones was not established.

With respect to this clonotype: No antigen is known for it.

The sample consisted of blood T cells: a sorted CD56 or NKG2C T cell subset, CD4+ or CD8+ T cells, or bulk PBMC T cells (not recorded which). This sequence originates from a man aged 18 to 69 in good health. The chain has TRBV12-3 or TRBV12-4 and TRBJ2-7; TCRdb lists TRBD2, though no DNA is available to test this call. CDR3 sequence reads: CASKKSSGGARSEQYF.